These 3 T cell receptor beta chains were sequenced from one sample in a study of T cell repertoires in aging, cancer and after chemotherapy (dated by TCRdb to the late 2010s). The sequencing machine was an Illumina MiSeq. Multiplex touch-down PCR with a mixed TRB-A/B primer pool was used to amplify rearranged TRB sequences covering the V, D and J segments. TCRdb applied fastp at Q25 and MiXCR to the public reads, then kept only in-frame beta chains. One record per CDR3 amino acid sequence lists the most common genes and DNA. This sample holds approximately 4,300 distinct CDR3 sequences; roughly 31% were observed only once. The top ten constitute 5.9% of the sample. TCR beta rearrangements were amplified from genomic DNA isolated from peripheral blood, not from sorted cells or RNA. Material: blood. These receptors came from a human donor in good health.

The chain uses TRBV5-6 and TRBJ1-6; the D gene is possibly TRBD1 (6 bases). Looked up from germline, CDR1 is SGHDT and CDR2 is YYEEEE. This CDR3 has 15 amino acids. Trimming shortened V by 4 bases and J by 8 bases, and 16 bases separated the two germline ends. The DNA for the CDR3 is TGTGCCAGCAGCCAATTCACAGGGTTGGATTCACCCCTCCACTTT. Protein sequence: CASSQFTGLDSPLHF.

This clonotype has more than one count but fewer than ten. This chain links TRBV30 with TRBJ1-2; weak D call: TRBD1 (5 bases). CDR3 length: 12 amino acids. Trimming pared 2 bases from V and 5 bases from J, leaving 9 bases between. Germline V CDR1 and CDR2: GTSNPN, SVGIG (reference sequence). CDR3 in DNA: TGTGCCTGGAGTTCCAGGGTTTATGGCTACACCTTC. As protein: CAWSSRVYGYTF.

The J gene is TRBJ1-2, the V gene TRBV6-5; 8 bases line up with TRBD1. V lost 6 bases to trimming and J lost 2 bases; unmatched junction nucleotides: 8. There are 15 residues in the CDR3. Germline lookup yields CDR1 MNHEY and CDR2 SVGAGI. The CDR3 region has the DNA TGTGCCAGCAGCGCAGGGGGCTCGGCGAACTATGGCTACACCTTC. As protein: CASSAGGSANYGYTF.